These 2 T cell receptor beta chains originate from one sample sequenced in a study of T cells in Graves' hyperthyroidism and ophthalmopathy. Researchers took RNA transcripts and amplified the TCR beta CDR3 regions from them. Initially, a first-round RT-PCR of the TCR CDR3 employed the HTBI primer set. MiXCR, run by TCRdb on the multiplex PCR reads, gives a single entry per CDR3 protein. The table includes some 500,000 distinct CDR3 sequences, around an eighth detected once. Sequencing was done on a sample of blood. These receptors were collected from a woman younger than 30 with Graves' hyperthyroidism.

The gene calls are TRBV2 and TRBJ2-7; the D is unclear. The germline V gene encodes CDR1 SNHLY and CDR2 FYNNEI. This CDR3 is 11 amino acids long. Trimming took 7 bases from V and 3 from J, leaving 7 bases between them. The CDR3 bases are TGTGCCAGCAAAGTGAGCTACGAGCAGTACTTC. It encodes CASKVSYEQYF.

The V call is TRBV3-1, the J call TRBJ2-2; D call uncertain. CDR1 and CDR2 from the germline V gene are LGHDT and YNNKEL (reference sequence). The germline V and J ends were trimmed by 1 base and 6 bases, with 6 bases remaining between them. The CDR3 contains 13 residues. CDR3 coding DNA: TGTGCCAGCAGCCAAGCAGTTGCCGGGGAGCTGTTTTTT. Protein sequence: CASSQAVAGELFF.